The clone carrying this T cell receptor beta chain was seen a handful of times. CDR1 is SGHRS and CDR2 is YFSETQ in the germline V gene. The trim removed 4 bases at V and 7 bases at J, leaving 23 bases unmatched. The CDR3 contains 20 residues. Amplification of TCR beta CDR3 regions was performed using RNA transcripts as template. During a first-round RT-PCR of the TCR CDR3, the HTBI primer set was used. MiXCR was run by TCRdb on the multiplex PCR reads, yielding one entry per CDR3 protein. The sample contains about 590,000 distinct CDR3 sequences, roughly 14% of which appear only once. The sample is drawn from a study of T cells in Graves' hyperthyroidism and ophthalmopathy. Used for diagnoses were clinical symptoms, serum thyroxine and TRAb, thyroid ultrasound and orbital computed tomography.

The material sequenced was blood. J is TRBJ2-1 and V is TRBV5-1, with 10 positions matching TRBD1. This sequence was found in a young woman with Graves' hyperthyroidism. The CDR3 loop is CASSAGRGQGQKRGENEQFF. CDR3 coding DNA: TGCGCCAGCAGCGCGGGCCGGGGACAGGGGCAAAAGCGGGGCGAGAATGAGCAGTTCTTC.